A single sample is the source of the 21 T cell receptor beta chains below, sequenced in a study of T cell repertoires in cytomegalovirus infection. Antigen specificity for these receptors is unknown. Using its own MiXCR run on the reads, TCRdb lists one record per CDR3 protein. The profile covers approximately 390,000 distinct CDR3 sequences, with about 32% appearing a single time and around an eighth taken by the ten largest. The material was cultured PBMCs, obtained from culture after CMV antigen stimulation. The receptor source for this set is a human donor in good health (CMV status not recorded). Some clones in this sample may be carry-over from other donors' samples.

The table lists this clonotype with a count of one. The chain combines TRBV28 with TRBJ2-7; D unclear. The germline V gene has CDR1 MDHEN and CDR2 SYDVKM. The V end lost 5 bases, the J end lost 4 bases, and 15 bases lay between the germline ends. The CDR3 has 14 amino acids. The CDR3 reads CASSPGGTSYEQYF. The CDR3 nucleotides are TGTGCCAGCAGTCCCGGCGGAACATCTTACGAGCAGTACTTC.

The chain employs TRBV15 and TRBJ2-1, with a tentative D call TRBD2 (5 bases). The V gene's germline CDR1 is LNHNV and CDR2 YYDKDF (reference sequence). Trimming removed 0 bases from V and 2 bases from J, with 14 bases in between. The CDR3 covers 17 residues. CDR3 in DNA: TGTGCCACCAGCAGAGATCGTCAGCGGAGCCCCTACAATGAGCAGTTCTTC. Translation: CATSRDRQRSPYNEQFF.

The CDR3 is CASSIRQGASSTEAFF. The CDR3 DNA follows: TGTGCCAGTAGTATACGTCAGGGGGCGTCGTCGACTGAAGCTTTCTTT. The chain employs TRBV19 and TRBJ1-1, with TRBD1 identical over 8 bases. Germline CDR1 and CDR2: LNHDA and SQIVND (reference sequence). With V trimmed by 2 bases and J by 5 bases, 10 bases remained unmatched. The CDR3 contains 16 residues. Drawing the rest from reference TRBV19 and TRBJ1-1, the complete variable domain is DGGITQSPKYLFRKEGQNVTLSCEQNLNHDAMYWYRQDPGQGLRLIYYSQIVNDFQKGDIAEGYSVSREKKESFPLTVTSAQKNPTAFYLCASSIRQGASSTEAFFGQGTRLTVV.

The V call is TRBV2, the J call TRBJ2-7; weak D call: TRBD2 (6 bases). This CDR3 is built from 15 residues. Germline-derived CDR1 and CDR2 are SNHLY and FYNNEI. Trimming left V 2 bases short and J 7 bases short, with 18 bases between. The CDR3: CASSEPVAGLREQYF. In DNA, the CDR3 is TGTGCCAGCAGTGAACCGGTGGCGGGGTTGAGGGAGCAGTACTTC. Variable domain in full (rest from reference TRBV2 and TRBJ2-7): EPEVTQTPSHQVTQMGQEVILRCVPISNHLYFYWYRQILGQKVEFLVSFYNNEISEKSEIFDDQFSVERPDGSNFTLKIRSTKLEDSAMYFCASSEPVAGLREQYFGPGTRLTVT.

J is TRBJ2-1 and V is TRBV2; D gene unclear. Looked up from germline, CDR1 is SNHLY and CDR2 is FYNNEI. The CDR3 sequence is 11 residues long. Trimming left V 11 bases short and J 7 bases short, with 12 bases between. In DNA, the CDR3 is TGTGCCGTAGGATATTGGAATGAGCAGTTCTTC. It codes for CAVGYWNEQFF.

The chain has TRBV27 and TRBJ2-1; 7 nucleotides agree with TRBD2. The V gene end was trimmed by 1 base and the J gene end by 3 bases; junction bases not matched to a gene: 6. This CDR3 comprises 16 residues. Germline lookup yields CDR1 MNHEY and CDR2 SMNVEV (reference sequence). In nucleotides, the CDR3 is TGTGCCAGCAGTTTATTAAGCGGGACCCACTACAATGAGCAGTTCTTC. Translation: CASSLLSGTHYNEQFF.

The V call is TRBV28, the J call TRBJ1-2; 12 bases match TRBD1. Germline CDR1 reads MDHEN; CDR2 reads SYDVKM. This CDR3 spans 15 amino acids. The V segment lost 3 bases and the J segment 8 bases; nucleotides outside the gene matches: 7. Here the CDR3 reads CASSFMGQGARGYTF. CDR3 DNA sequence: TGTGCCAGCAGTTTTATGGGACAGGGGGCGAGGGGCTACACCTTC.

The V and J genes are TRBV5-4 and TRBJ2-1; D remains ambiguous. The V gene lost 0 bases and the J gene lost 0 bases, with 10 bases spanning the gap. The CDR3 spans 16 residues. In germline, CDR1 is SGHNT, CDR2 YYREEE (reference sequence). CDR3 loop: CASSLAGGISYNEQFF. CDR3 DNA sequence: TGTGCCAGCAGCTTGGCGGGCGGTATCTCCTACAATGAGCAGTTCTTC.

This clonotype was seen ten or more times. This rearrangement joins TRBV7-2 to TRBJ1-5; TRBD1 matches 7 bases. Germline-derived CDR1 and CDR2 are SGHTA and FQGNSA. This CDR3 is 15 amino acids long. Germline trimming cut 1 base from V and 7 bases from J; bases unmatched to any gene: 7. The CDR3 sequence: CASSLGDRVGQPQHF. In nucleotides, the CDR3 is TGTGCCAGCAGCTTAGGAGACAGGGTAGGGCAGCCCCAGCATTTT.

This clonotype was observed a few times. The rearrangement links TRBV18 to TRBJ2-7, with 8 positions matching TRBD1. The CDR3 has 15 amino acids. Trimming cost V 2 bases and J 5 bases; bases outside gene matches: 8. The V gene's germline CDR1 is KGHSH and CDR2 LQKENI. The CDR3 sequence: CASSPREAGGHEQYF. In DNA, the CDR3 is TGTGCCAGCTCACCAAGGGAAGCAGGGGGCCACGAGCAGTACTTC.

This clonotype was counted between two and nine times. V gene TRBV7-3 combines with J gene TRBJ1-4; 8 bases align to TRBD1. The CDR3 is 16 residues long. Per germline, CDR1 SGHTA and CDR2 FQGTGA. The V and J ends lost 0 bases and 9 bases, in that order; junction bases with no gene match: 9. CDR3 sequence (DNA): TGTGCCAGCAGCTTAACCTCAGGGGGCTCAAGCAAAAAACTGTTTTTT. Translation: CASSLTSGGSSKKLFF. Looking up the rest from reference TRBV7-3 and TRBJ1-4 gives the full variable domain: GAGVSQTPSNKVTEKGKYVELRCDPISGHTALYWYRQSLGQGPEFLIYFQGTGAADDSGLPNDRFFAVRPEGSVSTLKIQRTERGDSAVYLCASSLTSGGSSKKLFFGSGTQLSVL.

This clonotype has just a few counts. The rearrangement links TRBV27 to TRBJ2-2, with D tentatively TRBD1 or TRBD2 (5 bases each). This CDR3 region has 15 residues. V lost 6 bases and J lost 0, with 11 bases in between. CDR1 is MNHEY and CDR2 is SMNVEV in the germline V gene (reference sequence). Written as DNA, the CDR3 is TGTGCCAGCAGCTGGGGGACGGCGAACACCGGGGAGCTGTTTTTT. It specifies CASSWGTANTGELFF.

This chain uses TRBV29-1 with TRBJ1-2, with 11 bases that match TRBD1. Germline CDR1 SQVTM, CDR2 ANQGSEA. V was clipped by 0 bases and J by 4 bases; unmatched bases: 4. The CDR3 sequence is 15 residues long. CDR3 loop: CSVEDRGTGGYGYTF. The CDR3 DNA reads TGCAGCGTTGAAGATCGGGGGACAGGGGGCTATGGCTACACCTTC. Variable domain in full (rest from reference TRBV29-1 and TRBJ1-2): SAVISQKPSRDICQRGTSLTIQCQVDSQVTMMFWYRQQPGQSLTLIATANQGSEATYESGFVIDKFPISRPNLTFSTLTVSNMSPEDSSIYLCSVEDRGTGGYGYTFGSGTRLTVV.

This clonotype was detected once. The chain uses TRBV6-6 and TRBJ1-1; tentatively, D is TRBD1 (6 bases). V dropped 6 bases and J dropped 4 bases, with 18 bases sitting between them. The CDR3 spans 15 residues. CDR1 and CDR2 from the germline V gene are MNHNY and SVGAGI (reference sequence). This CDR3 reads CASRQLNRDVTEAFF. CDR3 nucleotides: TGTGCCAGCAGACAATTAAACAGGGATGTCACTGAAGCTTTCTTT.

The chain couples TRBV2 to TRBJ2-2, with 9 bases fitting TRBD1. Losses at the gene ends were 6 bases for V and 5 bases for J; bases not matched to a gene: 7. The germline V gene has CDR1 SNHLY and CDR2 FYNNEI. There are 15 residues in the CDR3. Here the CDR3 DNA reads TGTGCCAGCAGCAAGGGACAGGGTTGGACCGGGGAGCTGTTTTTT. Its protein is CASSKGQGWTGELFF.

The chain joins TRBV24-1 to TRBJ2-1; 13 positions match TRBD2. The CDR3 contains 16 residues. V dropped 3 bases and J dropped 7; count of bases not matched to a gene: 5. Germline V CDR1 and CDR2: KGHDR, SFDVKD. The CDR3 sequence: CATSDPGLAGANEQFF. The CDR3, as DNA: TGTGCCACCAGTGATCCCGGACTAGCGGGAGCGAATGAGCAGTTCTTC.

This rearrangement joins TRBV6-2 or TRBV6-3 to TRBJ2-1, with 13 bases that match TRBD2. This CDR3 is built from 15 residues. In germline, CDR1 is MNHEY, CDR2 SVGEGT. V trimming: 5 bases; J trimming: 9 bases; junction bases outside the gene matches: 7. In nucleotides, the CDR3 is TGTGCCAGCAGTCGCGGGACTAGCGGGACCATTGAGCAGTTCTTC. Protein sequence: CASSRGTSGTIEQFF.

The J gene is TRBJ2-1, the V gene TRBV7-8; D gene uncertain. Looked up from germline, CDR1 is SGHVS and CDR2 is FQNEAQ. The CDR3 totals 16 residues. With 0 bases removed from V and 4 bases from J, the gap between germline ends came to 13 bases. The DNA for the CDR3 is TGTGCCAGCAGCTTAGCACACAGAAGCCTTTACAATGAGCAGTTCTTC. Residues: CASSLAHRSLYNEQFF.

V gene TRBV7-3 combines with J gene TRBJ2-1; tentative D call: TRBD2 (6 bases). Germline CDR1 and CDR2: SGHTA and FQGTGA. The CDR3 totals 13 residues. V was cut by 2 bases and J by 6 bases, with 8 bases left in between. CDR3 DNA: TGTGCCAGCAGCTTACTCGGGGGCAATGAGCAGTTCTTC. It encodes CASSLLGGNEQFF.

CDR3 in amino acids: CASSLGGSGNQPQHF. As DNA, the CDR3 is TGTGCCAGCAGTTTAGGGGGGTCGGGCAATCAGCCCCAGCATTTT. V and J are TRBV12-3 or TRBV12-4 and TRBJ1-5; D is possibly TRBD1 (5 bases). Trimming cost V 1 base and J 2 bases, with 9 bases left between them. CDR3 size: 15 residues.

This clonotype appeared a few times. Written as DNA, the CDR3 is TGTGCCAGCAGCTTGCCGGGTGGCCAAGAGACCCAGTACTTC. This gives the protein CASSLPGGQETQYF. The chain employs TRBV5-4 and TRBJ2-5; D not resolved. Trimming left V 1 base short and J 1 base short, with 8 bases between. The CDR3 loop spans 14 amino acids. Per germline, CDR1 SGHNT and CDR2 YYREEE (reference sequence).